These 27 T cell receptor beta chains came from one sample sequenced in a study of cytomegalovirus exposure and HLA in healthy donors. The primer mix had 60 Vbeta and 13 Jbeta primers. The method was immunoSEQ multiplex PCR; TCRdb's version includes in-frame clones alone and lacks a portion of them. The repertoire holds 180,000 or so clones, with 82% as singletons. The sequencing sample was made of PBMCs. All receptors derive from a woman aged 45-59 years in good health and CMV-seropositive.

The V gene is TRBV6-5, the J gene TRBJ2-2, with D unclear. Trimming shortened V by 0 bases and J by 5 bases, and 4 bases separated the two germline ends. CDR3 length: 13 residues. Germline loops: CDR1 MNHEY, CDR2 SVGAGI. CDR3 coding DNA: TGTGCCAGCAGTTACTCGAGAACCGGGGAGCTGTTTTTT. Translation gives CASSYSRTGELFF.

This clone showed up just a few times. This chain links TRBV6-5 with TRBJ2-7, with D possibly matching TRBD2 (6 bases). The CDR3 is made up of 12 amino acids. Per the germline V gene, CDR1 is MNHEY and CDR2 is SVGAGI. The V end was cut by 6 bases, the J end by 6 bases, with 12 bases between. CDR3 coding DNA: TGTGCCAGCAGGGAGGGCCTGGGCGAGCAGTACTTC. It yields the protein CASREGLGEQYF.

The chain is built from TRBV6-5 and TRBJ1-3; D ambiguous. Germline V lookup: CDR1 MNHEY, CDR2 SVGAGI. The CDR3 contains 14 residues. V lost 7 bases and J lost 3, with 13 bases in between. The CDR3 sequence: CASIPGNFGNTIYF. CDR3 nucleotide sequence: TGTGCCAGCATTCCAGGAAATTTTGGAAACACCATATATTTT.

This clone was counted a few times. The chain is built from TRBV4-3 and TRBJ2-4; a possible D gene is TRBD2 (5 bases). The CDR3 spans 16 residues. The V end was cut by 4 bases, the J end by 4 bases, with 17 bases between. The germline gives CDR1 LGHNA, CDR2 YSLEER. CDR3 DNA sequence: TGCGCCAGCAGCCTCACCCTTGGGGAGCCAAAAAACATTCAGTACTTC. This encodes CASSLTLGEPKNIQYF.

The V call is TRBV5-6, the J call TRBJ1-2; 7 bases are a match to TRBD1. Trimming took 0 bases from V and 3 from J; bases not matched to a gene: 2. The CDR3 has 14 residues. Per germline, CDR1 SGHDT and CDR2 YYEEEE. The chain's CDR3 is CASSLETGHYGYTF. CDR3 sequence (DNA): TGTGCCAGCAGCTTGGAGACAGGGCACTATGGCTACACCTTC.

The chain couples TRBV27 to TRBJ1-3; 7 bases are a match to TRBD1. Per germline, CDR1 MNHEY and CDR2 SMNVEV (reference sequence). V trimming: 6 bases; J trimming: 6 bases; junction bases outside the gene matches: 11. This CDR3 has 15 residues. CDR3 sequence reads: CASSRGGRGENTIYF. The CDR3 DNA sequence: TGTGCCAGCAGCAGGGGGGGGCGGGGGGAAAACACCATATATTTT.

CDR3: CASLGLNTEAFF. DNA of the CDR3: TGTGCCAGCCTAGGTCTGAACACTGAAGCTTTCTTT. The chain links TRBV28 to TRBJ1-1, with D hard to call. V was shortened by 8 bases and J by 0 bases, with 7 bases between the two germline ends. Germline V gene data show CDR1 as MDHEN and CDR2 as SYDVKM. There are 12 residues in the CDR3.

Notes on this clone: One end of the junction does not line up with germline, which may come from a read error. The V and J genes are TRBV7-7 and TRBJ2-6; perhaps TRBD1 as D (5 bases). From germline, CDR1 is SSHAT and CDR2 FNYEAQ (reference sequence). This CDR3 is built from 16 residues. DNA for the CDR3: TGTGCTAGCAGCCCAGGACAATTCCCTGGGGCCAACGTCCTGACTTTC. Translating it yields CASSPGQFPGANVLTF.

The V gene is TRBV30, the J gene TRBJ2-7; tentatively, D is TRBD2 (6 bases). This CDR3 is built from 13 residues. Trimming pared 2 bases from V and 6 bases from J, leaving 14 bases between. Looked up from germline, CDR1 is GTSNPN and CDR2 is SVGIG (reference sequence). As DNA, the CDR3 is TGTGCCTGGAGTCCGGGACTGGCCGCCGAGCAGTACTTC. It yields the protein CAWSPGLAAEQYF.

A single count supports this clone. Relative to the germline gene, one junction end is altered; a read error may explain this. This chain links TRBV6-5 with TRBJ2-7; 8 nucleotides agree with TRBD1. Germline CDR1 is MNHEY and CDR2 is SVGAGI. CDR3 length: 15 residues. The CDR3 sequence is CASKTGGKSFYEQCF. The CDR3, as DNA: TGTGCCAGCAAAACAGGGGGAAAATCTTTCTACGAGCAGTGCTTC.

J is TRBJ2-3 and V is TRBV10-2; 7 bases align to TRBD1. Germline CDR1 is WSHSY and CDR2 is SAAADI. CDR3 size: 14 residues. The V and J ends lost 6 bases and 8 bases, in that order; junction bases with no gene match: 11. CDR3 amino acids: CASSWDSSTGTQYF. The CDR3, as DNA: TGCGCCAGCAGCTGGGACAGCTCTACGGGTACGCAGTATTTT.

The chain carries TRBV19 and TRBJ2-3; D is possibly TRBD2 (7 bases). Germline CDR1 and CDR2: LNHDA and SQIVND (reference sequence). CDR3 size: 13 residues. V was clipped by 8 bases and J by 0 bases, with 9 bases between them. In nucleotides, the CDR3 is TGTGCCAGTCGGGGGGCGAGCACAGATACGCAGTATTTT. Residues: CASRGASTDTQYF.

This clone came up once. This chain uses TRBV27 with TRBJ2-7, with TRBD1 identical over 7 bases. V lost 3 bases to trimming and J lost 2 bases; unmatched junction nucleotides: 4. CDR1 is MNHEY, CDR2 SMNVEV, per germline (reference sequence). The CDR3 sequence is 14 residues long. The CDR3 loop reads CASSFWDSTYEQYF. In DNA, the CDR3 is TGTGCCAGCAGTTTCTGGGACAGCACCTACGAGCAGTACTTC.

V is TRBV4-1 and J is TRBJ2-6; 9 bases are shared with TRBD2. The CDR3 is made up of 18 amino acids. Germline V CDR1 and CDR2: MGHRA, YSYEKL. V lost 3 bases to trimming and J lost 3 bases; unmatched junction nucleotides: 9. CDR3 in DNA: TGCGCCAGCAGCCAGGTGCGGGCGGGGGGGCTTGGGGCCAACGTCCTGACTTTC. Protein product: CASSQVRAGGLGANVLTF.

Remarks on this clone: One end of the junction is discordant with germline, which a read error may explain. V is TRBV7-9 and J is TRBJ1-2, with 7 positions matching TRBD1. The CDR3 length is 14 residues. The germline gives CDR1 SEHNR, CDR2 FQNEAQ (reference sequence). CDR3 in DNA: TGTTCCAGCAGCCGGGACAGCTATAACTATGGCTACACCTTC. Amino acids: CSSSRDSYNYGYTF.

Only one count was recorded for this clone. This chain uses TRBV18 with TRBJ1-1; D gene unclear. The CDR3 spans 14 residues. Between the trimmed V and J ends, which lost 3 bases and 1 base, there was a span of 9 bases. Germline V gene sequence: CDR1 KGHSH, CDR2 LQKENI. For the CDR3, the DNA is TGTGCCAGCTCACCTTTCCCCAAGAACACTGAAGCTTTCTTT. Amino acid sequence: CASSPFPKNTEAFF.

This clone was observed a few times. The V call is TRBV10-2, the J call TRBJ2-7, with D possibly TRBD2 on 8 matching bases. In germline, CDR1 is WSHSY, CDR2 SAAADI. Trimming pared 6 bases from V and 2 bases from J, leaving 14 bases between. This CDR3 spans 14 amino acids. The DNA of the CDR3 is TGCGCCAGCAGCCCGGGGGGGACAGCCTACGAGCAGTACTTC. Its translation: CASSPGGTAYEQYF.

The rearrangement joins TRBV4-1 to TRBJ1-3; a possible D gene is TRBD1 (5 bases). Germline lookup yields CDR1 MGHRA and CDR2 YSYEKL. Trimming stripped 0 bases from V and 5 bases from J, with 11 bases between. This CDR3 is 15 amino acids long. CDR3 DNA: TGCGCCAGCAGCCAAGATCCGAGGACAAGAAACACCATATATTTT. This encodes CASSQDPRTRNTIYF.

The chain links TRBV5-1 to TRBJ1-1; D is undetermined. The germline V gene has CDR1 SGHRS and CDR2 YFSETQ. The CDR3 spans 15 residues. V lost 4 bases and J 0 bases, leaving 13 bases between the germline ends. The DNA of the CDR3 is TGCGCCAGCAGCCCCGGTGGGCAGGTGAACACTGAAGCTTTCTTT. Translated: CASSPGGQVNTEAFF.

The chain employs TRBV6-5 and TRBJ2-7, with D possibly being TRBD2 (5 bases). The CDR3 is 13 residues long. Deletions cut 5 bases from V and 1 base from J, with 9 bases between. Germline V gene sequence: CDR1 MNHEY, CDR2 SVGAGI. The CDR3 loop reads CASSGLPSYEQYF. The CDR3 DNA follows: TGTGCCAGCAGTGGACTTCCTTCCTACGAGCAGTACTTC.

V gene TRBV7-2 combines with J gene TRBJ2-3; perhaps TRBD2 as D (7 bases). CDR1 SGHTA and CDR2 FQGNSA come from the germline V gene. V lost 5 bases and J 6 bases, leaving 15 bases between the germline ends. The CDR3 spans 14 residues. The CDR3: CASSLLGGQDTQYF. CDR3 bases: TGTGCCAGCAGCCTCCTGGGGGGGCAGGATACGCAGTATTTT.

The chain links TRBV18 to TRBJ1-2; TRBD1 is a possible D gene (6 bases). Per the germline V gene, CDR1 is KGHSH and CDR2 is LQKENI. The V gene lost 0 bases and the J gene lost 8 bases, with 10 bases spanning the gap. This CDR3 is built from 13 residues. The CDR3 DNA reads as TGTGCCAGCTCACCACCCCAGGGGCCCGGCTACACCTTC. This translates into CASSPPQGPGYTF.

This chain uses TRBV1 with TRBJ1-5; TRBD1 is taken as the D call from the table, unchecked against the DNA. TRBV1 is described as a pseudogene. The CDR3 has 14 residues. CDR3 DNA: TGCACCAGCAGCCACGGACATCTCAATCAGCCCCAGCATTTT. Its translation: CTSSHGHLNQPQHF.

This clone turned up a few times. The chain uses TRBV28 and TRBJ1-2; TRBD1 matches 8 bases. The CDR3 totals 15 residues. The junction had 7 bases not matched to a gene; V was cut back by 4 bases and J by 3 bases. From germline, CDR1 is MDHEN and CDR2 SYDVKM. The CDR3 spells CASSSPDRGDYGYTF. The CDR3 DNA sequence: TGTGCCAGCAGTTCCCCAGACAGGGGAGACTATGGCTACACCTTC.

The table lists this clone with a few counts. The chain couples TRBV6-5 to TRBJ2-5; 7 bases fit TRBD1. The trim removed 6 bases at V and 0 bases at J, leaving 4 bases unmatched. The CDR3 totals 14 residues. The germline CDR1 and CDR2 sequences are MNHEY and SVGAGI. In DNA, the CDR3 is TGTGCCAGCAGCCCACAGGGGTACCAAGAGACCCAGTACTTC. This encodes CASSPQGYQETQYF.

The chain carries TRBV19 and TRBJ1-5; D is unresolved. V lost 7 bases to trimming and J lost 5 bases, with 12 bases between them. The CDR3 is 13 residues long. From germline, CDR1 is LNHDA and CDR2 SQIVND (reference sequence). CDR3 nucleotide sequence: TGTGCCAGTACTCTTACCCCAGATCAGCCCCAGCATTTT. Residues: CASTLTPDQPQHF.

The chain combines TRBV11-2 with TRBJ1-5; 9 nucleotides agree with TRBD1. CDR1 SGHAT and CDR2 FQNNGV come from the germline V gene. CDR3 length equals 14 residues. Germline trimming cut 5 bases from V and 2 bases from J; bases unmatched to any gene: 1. CDR3 loop: CASSRTGGNQPQHF. The DNA of the CDR3 is TGTGCCAGCAGCCGGACAGGGGGCAATCAGCCCCAGCATTTT.